These 22 T cell receptor beta chains were sequenced from one sample in a study of blood T cell repertoires in COVID-19 (dated by TCRdb to between 2020 and 2021). Library preparation used the immunoSEQ multiplex PCR assay. Here the immuneACCESS table is served through TCRdb, limited to in-frame sequences with V and J called. Missing clones are a known gap in these copies; in checked studies unresolved V genes cover under half, and the rest lacks a known reason. Recorded for this sample are roughly 400,000 clones; 70% to 90% of them occurred a single time. Jointly, the top ten make up around 2% of the sample. The sequenced material came from PBMCs or T cells enriched from blood (not recorded which). These receptors were collected from a woman in her forties with acute COVID-19.

This clone is a singleton in its sample. The chain is built from TRBV24-1 and TRBJ2-7; 8 nucleotides match TRBD1. Trimming cost V 4 bases and J 3 bases; bases outside gene matches: 4. Germline CDR1 is KGHDR and CDR2 is SFDVKD. This CDR3 comprises 14 residues. CDR3 loop: CATSDGQGSYEQYF. CDR3 coding DNA: TGTGCCACCAGTGACGGACAGGGTAGCTACGAGCAGTACTTC.

The genes are TRBV24-1 and TRBJ1-4; 10 nucleotides align to TRBD1. V trimming: 5 bases; J trimming: 8 bases; junction bases outside the gene matches: 4. The CDR3 length is 14 residues. Germline values: CDR1 KGHDR, CDR2 SFDVKD. The CDR3 sequence: CATSAGQGFEKLFF. The CDR3 DNA sequence: TGTGCCACCAGTGCGGGACAGGGGTTCGAAAAACTGTTTTTT.

The rearrangement joins TRBV5-1 to TRBJ1-2, with 8 nucleotides matching TRBD1. CDR1 SGHRS and CDR2 YFSETQ come from the germline V gene. V shed 4 bases, J shed 6 bases, and the junction held 5 bases outside the gene matches. The CDR3 is made up of 13 amino acids. DNA of the CDR3: TGCGCCAGCAGCGACCCGGGACAGGATGGCTACACCTTC. It yields the protein CASSDPGQDGYTF.

The genes are TRBV2 and TRBJ1-2, with TRBD1 matching over 8 bases. CDR3 length: 15 amino acids. The V and J ends lost 6 bases and 5 bases, in that order; junction bases with no gene match: 11. Germline V CDR1 and CDR2: SNHLY, FYNNEI. The CDR3 DNA reads TGTGCCAGCAGGGACAGGGCTACCCTCGGGTATGGCTACACCTTC. Encoded protein: CASRDRATLGYGYTF. Using reference TRBV2 and TRBJ1-2 for the parts outside the CDR3, the full variable domain is EPEVTQTPSHQVTQMGQEVILRCVPISNHLYFYWYRQILGQKVEFLVSFYNNEISEKSEIFDDQFSVERPDGSNFTLKIRSTKLEDSAMYFCASRDRATLGYGYTFGSGTRLTVV.

This chain joins TRBV29-1 and TRBJ1-4, with 10 nucleotides matching TRBD1. Looked up from germline, CDR1 is SQVTM and CDR2 is ANQGSEA. The CDR3 runs 15 residues. V gave up 4 bases and J gave up 3 bases; unmatched junction bases: 5. CDR3 residues: CSVGTTGGSNEKLFF. Here the CDR3 DNA reads TGCAGCGTTGGGACGACAGGGGGCTCTAATGAAAAACTGTTTTTT. Variable domain in full (rest from reference TRBV29-1 and TRBJ1-4): SAVISQKPSRDICQRGTSLTIQCQVDSQVTMMFWYRQQPGQSLTLIATANQGSEATYESGFVIDKFPISRPNLTFSTLTVSNMSPEDSSIYLCSVGTTGGSNEKLFFGSGTQLSVL.

This clone was seen a single time. The rearrangement uses TRBV19 and TRBJ2-2, with TRBD2 matching over 9 bases. V gave up 9 bases and J gave up 2 bases; unmatched junction bases: 10. The CDR3 length is 16 residues. Germline V gene data show CDR1 as LNHDA and CDR2 as SQIVND (reference sequence). The CDR3 bases are TGTGCCAGCAGACCTCCGGGACTAGCTAACACCGGGGAGCTGTTTTTT. It is translated as CASRPPGLANTGELFF.

The CDR3 nucleotides read TGTGCCAGCAGCCCCCTCAAGCAGGCTTTCTCTGGAAACACCATATATTTT. Translating gives CASSPLKQAFSGNTIYF. The chain couples TRBV7-9 to TRBJ1-3; D is unresolved. V was clipped by 5 bases and J by 0 bases, with 17 bases between them. The CDR3 contains 17 residues. Germline lookup yields CDR1 SEHNR and CDR2 FQNEAQ (reference sequence).

V usage is TRBV5-6 and J usage is TRBJ2-7; 7 nucleotides line up with TRBD1. The V segment lost 4 bases and the J segment 5 bases; nucleotides outside the gene matches: 12. This CDR3 has 15 residues. The germline V gene encodes CDR1 SGHDT and CDR2 YYEEEE. CDR3 in amino acids: CASSPPLGTVHEQYF. In DNA, the CDR3 is TGTGCCAGCAGCCCACCATTGGGGACAGTTCACGAGCAGTACTTC.

The genes are TRBV2 and TRBJ2-7, with 7 bases fitting TRBD1. V trimming: 6 bases; J trimming: 0 bases; junction bases outside the gene matches: 8. The germline V gene encodes CDR1 SNHLY and CDR2 FYNNEI. The CDR3 spans 15 residues. CDR3: CASRDRDSRSYEQYF. The CDR3 region has the DNA TGTGCCAGCAGAGATAGGGACAGCCGCTCCTACGAGCAGTACTTC.

This clone was recorded only once. J is TRBJ1-2 and V is TRBV18, with D unresolved. The CDR3 loop spans 12 amino acids. Germline CDR1 KGHSH, CDR2 LQKENI. V was pared by 2 bases and J by 3 bases, with 4 bases between. This chain's CDR3 is CASSPEDYGYTF. CDR3 DNA: TGTGCCAGCTCACCAGAGGACTATGGCTACACCTTC.

V is TRBV27 and J is TRBJ1-5; TRBD1 might be the D (5 bases). V lost 5 bases to trimming and J lost 5 bases, with 16 bases between them. Germline V gene sequence: CDR1 MNHEY, CDR2 SMNVEV (reference sequence). CDR3 length equals 15 residues. CDR3 DNA: TGTGCCAGCAGTCCCAGCGGGGGGGGGTATCAGCCCCAGCATTTT. This gives the protein CASSPSGGGYQPQHF.

The chain uses TRBV29-1 and TRBJ1-1; 8 nucleotides agree with TRBD1. Germline V gene sequence: CDR1 SQVTM, CDR2 ANQGSEA. V gave up 6 bases and J gave up 3 bases; unmatched junction bases: 6. This CDR3 is 13 amino acids long. CDR3 coding DNA: TGCAGCGTCTCAACAGGGGGAGACACTGAAGCTTTCTTT. Its protein is CSVSTGGDTEAFF.

The table lists this clone with a few counts. The chain uses TRBV19 and TRBJ2-7; 11 bases map to TRBD2. The CDR3 consists of 16 residues. V trimming: 6 bases; J trimming: 2 bases; junction bases outside the gene matches: 9. Looked up from germline, CDR1 is LNHDA and CDR2 is SQIVND (reference sequence). This CDR3 reads CASRPTLAGGAYEQYF. The DNA for the CDR3 is TGTGCCAGTAGACCTACCCTAGCGGGGGGCGCCTACGAGCAGTACTTC.

The chain couples TRBV5-5 to TRBJ2-7; D may be TRBD1 (5 bases). CDR1 is SGHKS, CDR2 YYEKEE, per germline (reference sequence). V shed 3 bases and J shed 3 bases, with 7 bases lying between them. The CDR3 is 12 residues long. CDR3 bases: TGTGCCAGCAGCTCCGACAGCTACGAGCAGTACTTC. Translation: CASSSDSYEQYF.

This rearrangement joins TRBV5-1 to TRBJ1-4; the match to TRBD1 covers 10 bases. The CDR3 is 15 residues long. Trimming at V came to 4 bases and at J to 4 bases, leaving 4 bases not matched to a gene. CDR1 and CDR2 (germline): SGHRS, YFSETQ. Here the CDR3 DNA reads TGCGCCAGCAGCCGCGGGGACAGGGGTAATGAAAAACTGTTTTTT. This encodes CASSRGDRGNEKLFF.

The genes are TRBV5-1 and TRBJ2-7, with a tentative D call TRBD1 (5 bases). CDR3 length: 13 amino acids. V was pared by 0 bases and J by 5 bases, with 9 bases between. Germline loops: CDR1 SGHRS, CDR2 YFSETQ. The CDR3 loop reads CASSLVGDNEQYF. CDR3 nucleotides: TGCGCCAGCAGCTTGGTAGGGGATAACGAGCAGTACTTC.

The chain joins TRBV18 to TRBJ2-3; D not resolved. V was cut by 5 bases and J by 1 base, with 10 bases left in between. The length of the CDR3 is 14 residues. Per the germline V gene, CDR1 is KGHSH and CDR2 is LQKENI. The CDR3: CASSFNARTDTQYF. As DNA, the CDR3 is TGTGCCAGCTCATTTAACGCGCGCACAGATACGCAGTATTTT.

This chain connects TRBV5-4 to TRBJ1-2; 8 positions match TRBD1. Per germline, CDR1 SGHNT and CDR2 YYREEE (reference sequence). The CDR3 is 13 amino acids. J lost 3 bases, V lost 4 bases, and 2 bases had no gene match. CDR3 residues: CASSMDRDYGYTF. The CDR3 DNA reads as TGTGCCAGCAGCATGGACAGGGACTATGGCTACACCTTC.

V usage is TRBV7-2 and J usage is TRBJ2-2; 12 positions match TRBD2. This CDR3 is 17 amino acids long. The J segment lost 6 bases and the V segment lost 0 bases, leaving 5 bases of the junction unmatched. The germline V gene has CDR1 SGHTA and CDR2 FQGNSA. CDR3 DNA: TGTGCCAGCAGCTTAGCGTCTAGCGGGGGGGCCTCCGGGGAGCTGTTTTTT. Translating gives CASSLASSGGASGELFF.

This chain joins TRBV23-1 and TRBJ1-1, with D possibly matching TRBD1 (6 bases). TRBV23-1 is filed as an ORF, its function uncertain. The CDR3 covers 13 residues. The V end lost 4 bases, the J end lost 7 bases, and 13 bases lay between the germline ends. This CDR3 reads CASSPNRASEAFF. CDR3 bases: TGCGCCAGCAGTCCGAACAGGGCCAGTGAAGCTTTCTTT.

The chain combines TRBV3-1 (or the pseudogene TRBV3-2) with TRBJ2-4; 9 nucleotides agree with TRBD2. The junction had 10 bases not matched to a gene; V was cut back by 1 base and J by 3 bases. CDR1 and CDR2 from the germline V gene are LGHDT and YNNKEL (reference sequence). The CDR3 length is 18 residues. The CDR3 reads CASSQVRGGAGVKNIQYF. CDR3 in DNA: TGTGCCAGCAGCCAAGTCCGCGGGGGGGCCGGAGTCAAAAACATTCAGTACTTC.

This sequence joins TRBV7-8 and TRBJ2-5, with 8 bases matching TRBD1. The junction had 6 bases not matched to a gene; V was cut back by 4 bases and J by 5 bases. The CDR3 consists of 14 residues. Germline lookup yields CDR1 SGHVS and CDR2 FQNEAQ. The CDR3 protein is CASSSWTGMETQYF. DNA for the CDR3: TGTGCCAGCAGCTCTTGGACAGGGATGGAGACCCAGTACTTC. The variable domain in full, with the rest retrieved from reference TRBV7-8 and TRBJ2-5, is GAGVSQSPRYKVAKRGQDVALRCDPISGHVSLFWYQQALGQGPEFLTYFQNEAQLDKSGLPSDRFFAERPEGSVSTLKIQRTQQEDSAVYLCASSSWTGMETQYFGPGTRLLVL.